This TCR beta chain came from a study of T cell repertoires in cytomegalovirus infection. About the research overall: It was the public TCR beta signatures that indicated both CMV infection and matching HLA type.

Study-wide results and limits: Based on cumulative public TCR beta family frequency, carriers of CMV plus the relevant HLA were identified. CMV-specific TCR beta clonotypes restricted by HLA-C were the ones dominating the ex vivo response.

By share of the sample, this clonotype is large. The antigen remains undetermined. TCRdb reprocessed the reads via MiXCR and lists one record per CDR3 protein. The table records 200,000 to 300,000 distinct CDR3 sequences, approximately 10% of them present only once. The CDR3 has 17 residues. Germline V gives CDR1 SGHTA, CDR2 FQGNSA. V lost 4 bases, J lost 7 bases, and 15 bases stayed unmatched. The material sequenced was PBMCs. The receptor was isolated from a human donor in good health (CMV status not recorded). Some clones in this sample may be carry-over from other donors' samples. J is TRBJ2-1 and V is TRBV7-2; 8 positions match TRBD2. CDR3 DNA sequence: TGTGCCAGCAGCTCCCCTTTGGGAGCGGGAGTTAGTAATGAGCAGTTCTTC. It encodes CASSSPLGAGVSNEQFF.